Below, one T cell receptor beta chain is given with its context. What it binds is not known. This sample was included in a study of siplizumab effects on memory and regulatory T cells. Study-wide findings and caveats: Researchers could not give a naive or memory phenotype to roughly 75-95% of proliferating CD4+ or CD8+ clones. It seemed that naive T cells were more diverse than memory cells and were major contributors to the alloresponse.

Germline CDR1 LGHNA, CDR2 YNFKEQ. The ends lost 5 bases at V and 5 bases at J; junction bases unmatched: 6. CDR3 length: 14 residues. Here immunoSEQ multiplex PCR was the method, and the copy in TCRdb shows in-frame clones only, minus some. The sample records approximately 68,000 clones, more than 80% being singletons. V usage is TRBV4-2 and J usage is TRBJ2-1; 7 bases agree with TRBD1. This clonotype was sampled from a human donor in good health. The sample was CD8+ T cells sorted from blood. CDR3 in amino acids: CASSIRQGDNEQFF. The CDR3 DNA sequence: TGTGCCAGCAGCATCCGACAGGGTGACAATGAGCAGTTCTTC.